The clone carrying this T cell receptor (beta chain) showed up just a few times. The antigen remains unidentified. This record comes from a study of T-cell reconstitution after alpha-beta-depleted transplantation in children. Study-wide findings and caveats: Reports say that about two months after transplant, the alpha-beta T cells came out of several hundred graft clones that had expanded.

Preparing the TCRbeta library involved the use of unique molecular identifiers. In TCRdb, the PCR reads were re-called with MiXCR into one record per CDR3 protein. The table shows 700,000 to 850,000 distinct CDR3 sequences, with 16% occurring only once. The sample here was PBMCs, mostly from graft donor cells, taken 360 days after TCRalphabeta/CD19-depleted stem cell transplant. This receptor was taken from a male patient aged 10-17 years who had a stem cell transplant for acute lymphoblastic leukemia, so the T cells may come from the graft donor.

This chain's CDR3 is CASSLGRKNQPQHF. The DNA for the CDR3 is TGTGCCAGCAGTTTGGGACGAAAAAATCAGCCCCAGCATTTT. The V gene is TRBV6-5, the J gene TRBJ1-5, with D perhaps matching TRBD1 (5 bases). CDR1 is MNHEY, CDR2 SVGAGI, per germline. Between the trimmed V and J ends, which lost 4 bases and 4 bases, there was a span of 11 bases. This CDR3 comprises 14 residues.